One TCR beta chain is described in this entry. Its cognate antigen is unknown. CDR3 length: 15 amino acids. Per the germline V gene, CDR1 is LNHDA and CDR2 is SQIVND (reference sequence). Losses at the gene ends were 3 bases for V and 2 bases for J; bases not matched to a gene: 7. A multiplex PCR was run with 60 Vbeta primers and 13 Jbeta primers. The method was immunoSEQ multiplex PCR; TCRdb's version includes in-frame clones alone and lacks a portion of them. This repertoire shows 200,000 to 250,000 clones, about three quarters found once; its top ten account for around 2%. This sample was included in a study of cytomegalovirus exposure and HLA in healthy donors. Overall study context: Unique TCR beta sequences numbering fewer than 130 million came from 150 million to 200 million T cells in an earlier analysis.

The study, taken as a whole, reports: Among TCR beta chains, those listed as cytomegalovirus-associated numbered about 160.

This TCR came from a man between 18 and 29 years old in good health and CMV-seronegative. Material: PBMCs. The V gene is TRBV19, the J gene TRBJ2-7, with 7 bases identical to TRBD1. The CDR3 DNA sequence: TGTGCCAGTAGTATTAGGGACAGCCCTACCTACGAGCAGTACTTC. Protein: CASSIRDSPTYEQYF. The whole variable domain, filled in from reference TRBV19 and TRBJ2-7, reads DGGITQSPKYLFRKEGQNVTLSCEQNLNHDAMYWYRQDPGQGLRLIYYSQIVNDFQKGDIAEGYSVSREKKESFPLTVTSAQKNPTAFYLCASSIRDSPTYEQYFGPGTRLTVT.